The next 29 T cell receptor beta chains were all read from a single sample in a study of shared clonotypes between healthy human individuals. Libraries were prepared by immunoSEQ multiplex PCR; TCRdb keeps only in-frame clonotypes and omits some of them. The sample contains approximately 1,000,000 clones, roughly 74% of which appear only once. The sequencing input was memory CD4+ T cells from PBMCs. Subset: CD45RA-negative fraction. These receptors all come from a man younger than 35 in good health. Some clones in this sample may be carry-over from other donors' samples.

The chain uses TRBV6-5 and TRBJ2-5; weak D call: TRBD1 (6 bases). V lost 10 bases to trimming and J lost 4 bases, with 10 bases between them. Germline assignment: CDR1 MNHEY and CDR2 SVGAGI. The CDR3 covers 11 residues. The CDR3 DNA sequence: TGTGCCACCTTAGGGGGAGAGACCCAGTACTTC. Amino acids: CATLGGETQYF.

The rearrangement joins TRBV19 to TRBJ1-5; 10 nucleotides match TRBD1. Germline-derived CDR1 and CDR2 are LNHDA and SQIVND (reference sequence). The CDR3 consists of 15 residues. After removal of 7 bases from V and 7 bases from J, the junction contained 10 bases not matched to a gene. Here the CDR3 reads CASTTTGGLSQPQHF. DNA for the CDR3: TGTGCCAGTACCACGACAGGGGGCCTTTCCCAGCCCCAGCATTTT.

The V and J genes are TRBV7-2 and TRBJ1-5; D call uncertain. The CDR3 extends over 17 amino acids. V dropped 0 bases and J dropped 1 base, with 13 bases sitting between them. In germline, CDR1 is SGHTA, CDR2 FQGNSA. The CDR3 loop is CASSLAPGHGSNQPQHF. In nucleotides, the CDR3 is TGTGCCAGCAGCTTAGCCCCGGGCCACGGCAGCAATCAGCCCCAGCATTTT.

In its sample, this clone was seen once. The V and J genes are TRBV6-5 and TRBJ2-7; the D gene is possibly TRBD1 (7 bases). V lost 2 bases and J lost 3, with 14 bases in between. In germline, CDR1 is MNHEY, CDR2 SVGAGI. The CDR3 is 15 residues long. CDR3 sequence (DNA): TGTGCCAGCAGTTACGTGGGGACAGCGGGCTACGAGCAGTACTTC. It codes for CASSYVGTAGYEQYF.

The V and J genes are TRBV7-2 and TRBJ2-3; no clear D. V lost 5 bases and J 2 bases, leaving 14 bases between the germline ends. Germline CDR1 reads SGHTA; CDR2 reads FQGNSA. This CDR3 spans 15 amino acids. CDR3 bases: TGTGCCAGCAGCCCGGTGAACCCCTTCACAGATACGCAGTATTTT. Amino acids: CASSPVNPFTDTQYF.

This sequence joins TRBV28 and TRBJ2-3; D might be TRBD2 (6 bases). Germline CDR1 MDHEN, CDR2 SYDVKM. CDR3 length: 16 amino acids. Trimming cost V 9 bases and J 2 bases, with 21 bases left between them. The CDR3 here is CASTPPPGETTDTQYF. The CDR3 nucleotides are TGTGCCAGTACCCCCCCGCCGGGGGAGACCACAGATACGCAGTATTTT.

The chain uses TRBV5-1 and TRBJ2-2; D unresolved. The V gene's germline CDR1 is SGHRS and CDR2 YFSETQ. CDR3 length: 13 residues. The ends were cut back, 5 bases at V and 2 bases at J, with 7 bases in the middle. The CDR3 sequence is CASSWDNTGELFF. CDR3 in DNA: TGCGCCAGCAGTTGGGATAACACCGGGGAGCTGTTTTTT.

The V and J genes are TRBV5-1 and TRBJ1-1; possible D gene TRBD1, 5 bases. The CDR3 spans 14 residues. Looked up from germline, CDR1 is SGHRS and CDR2 is YFSETQ. V gave up 0 bases and J gave up 8 bases, with 14 bases separating them. CDR3 sequence reads: CASSLGDDRQEAFF. The CDR3 bases are TGCGCCAGCAGCTTGGGAGACGACAGACAAGAAGCTTTCTTT.

The J gene is TRBJ1-4, the V gene TRBV5-4, with 8 bases matching TRBD1. This CDR3 contains 16 residues. Germline-derived CDR1 and CDR2 are SGHNT and YYREEE (reference sequence). J lost 4 bases, V lost 3 bases, and 8 bases had no gene match. The CDR3 sequence: CASSSKTGALNEKLFF. The CDR3 nucleotides are TGTGCCAGCAGCTCCAAGACAGGGGCCCTTAATGAAAAACTGTTTTTT.

In this sample, this clone turned up once. The rearrangement links TRBV10-3 to TRBJ1-1; D gene uncertain. The V gene lost 4 bases and the J gene lost 1 base, with 10 bases spanning the gap. The CDR3 runs 14 residues. CDR1 ENHRY and CDR2 SYGVKD come from the germline V gene. The CDR3 sequence is CAISVAAGNTEAFF. The CDR3 region has the DNA TGTGCCATCAGTGTAGCAGCGGGGAACACTGAAGCTTTCTTT.

The chain is built from TRBV19 and TRBJ1-5; D gene uncertain. Per germline, CDR1 LNHDA and CDR2 SQIVND (reference sequence). Trimming took 5 bases from V and 2 from J, leaving 13 bases between them. The CDR3 consists of 15 residues. The CDR3 spells CASSSRSEGNQPQHF. CDR3 in DNA: TGTGCCAGTAGTTCCCGCTCTGAGGGCAATCAGCCCCAGCATTTT.

Here the CDR3 DNA reads TGTGCCAGCAGCCCCTCCGGGAGAACAGATACGCAGTATTTT. Its protein is CASSPSGRTDTQYF. The chain joins TRBV7-2 to TRBJ2-3; TRBD2 might be the D (6 bases). V lost 5 bases and J lost 3, with 12 bases in between. Germline values: CDR1 SGHTA, CDR2 FQGNSA. CDR3 length equals 14 residues.

The J gene is TRBJ1-2, the V gene TRBV28; 7 bases map to TRBD1. The CDR3 consists of 16 residues. Trimming cost V 6 bases and J 3 bases; bases outside gene matches: 13. Germline loops: CDR1 MDHEN, CDR2 SYDVKM. CDR3 in amino acids: CASRMTGLYIDYGYTF. DNA of the CDR3: TGTGCCAGCAGGATGACAGGGCTCTATATAGACTATGGCTACACCTTC.

The genes are TRBV29-1 and TRBJ1-1; the D gene is possibly TRBD1 (6 bases). V gave up 3 bases and J gave up 1 base, with 9 bases separating them. The CDR3 is 13 residues long. The germline V gene encodes CDR1 SQVTM and CDR2 ANQGSEA. The CDR3 reads CSVDGRGNTEAFF. The CDR3 DNA reads TGCAGCGTTGATGGCAGGGGGAACACTGAAGCTTTCTTT.

V gene TRBV7-2 combines with J gene TRBJ2-5; 8 bases match TRBD2. Trimming removed 4 bases from V and 7 bases from J; junction bases left unmatched: 11. The CDR3 runs to 15 residues. The germline V gene encodes CDR1 SGHTA and CDR2 FQGNSA. The CDR3 DNA is TGTGCCAGCAGCTCCCAAGCGGGAGCCCGCGGGACCCAGTACTTC. Translated: CASSSQAGARGTQYF.

The chain joins TRBV5-6 to TRBJ1-4; the D is unclear. V was pared by 1 base and J by 0 bases, with 13 bases between. The CDR3 has 17 residues. Germline V gene lookup returns CDR1 SGHDT and CDR2 YYEEEE. CDR3 protein: CASSLRSPGPTNEKLFF. Written as DNA, the CDR3 is TGTGCCAGCAGCTTGAGGTCCCCCGGCCCAACTAATGAAAAACTGTTTTTT.

Here the CDR3 reads CASTSLGGQSYNEQFF. The CDR3 DNA follows: TGTGCCAGCACCTCACTGGGCGGACAGTCGTACAATGAGCAGTTCTTC. The rearrangement joins TRBV28 to TRBJ2-1, with D possibly matching TRBD1 (6 bases). The germline V gene encodes CDR1 MDHEN and CDR2 SYDVKM. Trimming took off 7 bases at V and 4 bases at J, with 20 bases between the two ends. The length of the CDR3 is 16 residues.

This clone was seen a handful of times. The chain joins TRBV7-9 to TRBJ2-1; D remains ambiguous. Germline CDR1 reads SEHNR; CDR2 reads FQNEAQ (reference sequence). This CDR3 spans 14 amino acids. The germline V and J ends were trimmed by 4 bases and 8 bases, with 15 bases remaining between them. The CDR3 is CASSSHGPGYEQFF. CDR3 nucleotide sequence: TGTGCCAGCAGCTCCCACGGACCGGGCTATGAGCAGTTCTTC.

J is TRBJ2-6 and V is TRBV18; 11 nucleotides agree with TRBD1. The V segment lost 2 bases and the J segment 3 bases; nucleotides outside the gene matches: 6. The CDR3 loop spans 18 amino acids. Germline CDR1 is KGHSH and CDR2 is LQKENI. In DNA, the CDR3 is TGTGCCAGCTCACCAAGGACAGGGGGCTCTATTGGGGCCAACGTCCTGACTTTC. Translated: CASSPRTGGSIGANVLTF. The full variable domain, rest sourced from reference TRBV18 and TRBJ2-6, is NAGVMQNPRHLVRRRGQEARLRCSPMKGHSHVYWYRQLPEEGLKFMVYLQKENIIDESGMPKERFSAEFPKEGPSILRIQQVVRGDSAAYFCASSPRTGGSIGANVLTFGAGSRLTVL.

This sequence joins TRBV5-6 and TRBJ1-2; D gene ambiguous. This CDR3 is 11 amino acids long. The V end was cut by 7 bases, the J end by 7 bases, with 11 bases between. From germline, CDR1 is SGHDT and CDR2 YYEEEE. The DNA of the CDR3 is TGTGCCAGCCGAGGGAGGTTTGGCTACACCTTC. Translation: CASRGRFGYTF.

The CDR3 spells CASSPPQGLNQPQHF. CDR3 coding DNA: TGTGCCAGTAGTCCCCCACAGGGACTCAATCAGCCCCAGCATTTT. The rearrangement joins TRBV19 to TRBJ1-5; weak D call: TRBD1 (6 bases). The germline CDR1 and CDR2 sequences are LNHDA and SQIVND (reference sequence). The CDR3 sequence is 15 residues long. The V and J ends lost 5 bases and 3 bases respectively, with 14 bases between them.

This clone was counted ten times or more. The V call is TRBV5-4, the J call TRBJ2-3; perhaps TRBD2 as D (5 bases). The CDR3 covers 15 residues. The germline gives CDR1 SGHNT, CDR2 YYREEE (reference sequence). Trimming left V 1 base short and J 1 base short, with 10 bases between. CDR3 DNA sequence: TGTGCCAGCAGCTTGAACGGGGTCGGCACAGATACGCAGTATTTT. Protein sequence: CASSLNGVGTDTQYF.

The chain carries TRBV7-2 and TRBJ2-1; a possible D gene is TRBD2 (6 bases). Germline V gives CDR1 SGHTA, CDR2 FQGNSA. The CDR3 length is 12 residues. Trimming stripped 5 bases from V and 12 bases from J, with 14 bases between. The CDR3 loop is CASSPTSWVQFF. The CDR3 DNA reads TGTGCCAGCAGCCCTACTAGCTGGGTGCAGTTCTTC.

On this clone itself: Different DNA sequences within this sample yield the same CDR3. The chain recombines TRBV2 with TRBJ1-5, with a tentative D call TRBD1 (5 bases). Germline-derived CDR1 and CDR2 are SNHLY and FYNNEI. With 4 bases removed from V and 1 base from J, the gap between germline ends came to 5 bases. This CDR3 region has 13 residues. The CDR3 DNA follows: TGTGCCAGCAGTGGGGACAGCAATCAGCCCCAGCATTTT. Translated, it gives CASSGDSNQPQHF.

This clone was seen a handful of times. V gene TRBV18 combines with J gene TRBJ2-7; TRBD1 is a possible D gene (6 bases). There are 13 residues in the CDR3. Germline CDR1 is KGHSH and CDR2 is LQKENI. V shed 5 bases and J shed 2 bases, with 10 bases lying between them. The CDR3 sequence is CASSSGQTYEQYF. The DNA for the CDR3 is TGTGCCAGCTCATCCGGACAGACCTACGAGCAGTACTTC.

J is TRBJ1-4 and V is TRBV6-5; D is uncertain. Germline V CDR1 and CDR2: MNHEY, SVGAGI. Deletions cut 0 bases from V and 8 bases from J, with 7 bases between. This CDR3 contains 13 residues. CDR3 sequence: CASSYSVDEKLFF. The DNA of the CDR3 is TGTGCCAGCAGTTACTCCGTGGACGAAAAACTGTTTTTT.

This clone was counted once. The chain links TRBV15 to TRBJ2-1, with TRBD2 matching over 8 bases. Germline CDR1 is LNHNV and CDR2 is YYDKDF (reference sequence). Germline trimming cut 7 bases from V and 5 bases from J; bases unmatched to any gene: 7. This CDR3 has 14 amino acids. DNA of the CDR3: TGTGCCACCAAGCCGGGGGGGGCCCACAATGAGCAGTTCTTC. This codes for CATKPGGAHNEQFF.

This clone was observed a few times. Within the sample, other DNA sequences also encode this same CDR3. J is TRBJ1-5 and V is TRBV5-1, with a tentative D call TRBD1 (6 bases). There are 15 residues in the CDR3. The V end was cut by 3 bases, the J end by 0 bases, with 10 bases between. Germline V CDR1 and CDR2: SGHRS, YFSETQ. This CDR3 is CASSSTGNSNQPQHF. The CDR3 bases are TGCGCCAGCAGCTCCACAGGGAATAGCAATCAGCCCCAGCATTTT.

With respect to this clone: Other DNA sequences within the sample encode an identical CDR3. The chain is built from TRBV7-2 and TRBJ2-3; D may be TRBD2 (6 bases). Germline CDR1 SGHTA, CDR2 FQGNSA. Trimming removed 0 bases from V and 5 bases from J, with 9 bases in between. This CDR3 has 14 amino acids. The CDR3 reads CASSLARGGDTQYF. The CDR3 region has the DNA TGTGCCAGCAGCTTAGCCCGGGGAGGAGATACGCAGTATTTT.